This T cell receptor beta chain is from a study of neurological immune-mediated disorders. Regarding the study as a whole: HTLV-1-associated myelopathy had the most TCR clonal expansion, whereas multiple sclerosis had the least (lower than in healthy controls).

The time point was: longitudinal time-point 3. Unsorted libraries were generated from 2 million PBMCs. These cells had been stored in RNAlater at -80 C. V lost 7 bases and J 6 bases, leaving 19 bases between the germline ends. The CDR3 runs to 14 residues. CDR1 is MDHEN, CDR2 SYDVKM, per germline. A single record per CDR3 protein comes from TCRdb applying MiXCR to the 5' RACE reads. Among 43,000 or so distinct CDR3 sequences listed, 13% were seen once. In its sample, this clonotype was seen many times. Its specificity is not known. Sequenced input: PBMCs. This receptor was identified in a man aged 25-45 years in good health. The V call is TRBV28, the J call TRBJ2-7; the D is unclear. As DNA, the CDR3 is TGTGCCAGCATCGGAGCGTCTCGGGTTCTCGAGCAGTACTTC. Amino acid sequence: CASIGASRVLEQYF.